A single sample is the source of the 12 T cell receptor beta chains below, sequenced in a study of PD-1 blockade in classical Hodgkin lymphoma. Data came from immunoSEQ multiplex PCR; TCRdb stores just in-frame clones and leaves some out. The sample lists tens of thousands of clones; about 93% were seen once. The time point denotes: cycle 4 day 1 (C4D1), after five to seven weeks of nivolumab. All the patients suffered relapse after autologous stem cell transplantation, and brentuximab vedotin exposure differed. It was by magnetic negative selection that CD4+ T cells were purified from thawed PBMCs. The sequencing here drew on CD4+ T cells from blood, taken before the fourth cycle of nivolumab. The receptors here all came from a human donor with classical Hodgkin lymphoma.

The chain links TRBV5-1 to TRBJ2-3; no definite D call. The CDR3 is made up of 13 amino acids. CDR1 is SGHRS, CDR2 YFSETQ, per germline. V was shortened by 5 bases and J by 4 bases, with 11 bases between the two germline ends. The CDR3 here is CASSTLPADTQYF. The CDR3, as DNA: TGCGCCAGCAGTACGTTGCCGGCAGATACGCAGTATTTT.

V and J are TRBV5-5 and TRBJ1-1, with 9 bases that match TRBD1. V was clipped by 2 bases and J by 2 bases; unmatched bases: 4. CDR3 length: 15 amino acids. Germline V CDR1 and CDR2: SGHKS, YYEKEE (reference sequence). The DNA of the CDR3 is TGTGCCAGCAGCTTCGGACAGGGGAAAAACACTGAAGCTTTCTTT. As protein: CASSFGQGKNTEAFF.

The chain couples TRBV5-5 to TRBJ2-4, with D maybe TRBD2 (5 bases). V lost 0 bases, J lost 3 bases, and 10 bases lay in between. This CDR3 has 15 residues. Germline lookup yields CDR1 SGHKS and CDR2 YYEKEE (reference sequence). CDR3 region: CASSLASSFKNIQYF. CDR3 nucleotides: TGTGCCAGCAGCTTGGCTAGCTCCTTCAAAAACATTCAGTACTTC.

This clone appeared once. The chain links TRBV19 to TRBJ1-5; 9 nucleotides align to TRBD1. The CDR3 consists of 13 residues. After removal of 4 bases from V and 7 bases from J, the junction contained 2 bases not matched to a gene. Germline CDR1 is LNHDA and CDR2 is SQIVND (reference sequence). The CDR3 is CASSRDREQPQHF. As DNA, the CDR3 is TGTGCCAGTAGTAGGGACAGGGAACAGCCCCAGCATTTT.

This chain links TRBV7-3 with TRBJ2-1; 11 bases map to TRBD2. Germline CDR1 SGHTA, CDR2 FQGTGA. This CDR3 contains 17 residues. With V trimmed by 1 base and J by 1 base, 3 bases remained unmatched. The CDR3 spells CASSLRPSGRSYNEQFF. CDR3 nucleotide sequence: TGTGCCAGCAGCTTAAGGCCTAGCGGGAGGTCCTACAATGAGCAGTTCTTC.

The rearrangement uses TRBV5-1 and TRBJ2-2, with D perhaps matching TRBD1 (6 bases). This CDR3 has 15 residues. The V end was cut by 0 bases, the J end by 1 base, with 7 bases between. Germline values: CDR1 SGHRS, CDR2 YFSETQ. The CDR3, as DNA: TGCGCCAGCAGCTTGGCACAGGGGAACACCGGGGAGCTGTTTTTT. Translation: CASSLAQGNTGELFF.

This clone was counted only a few times. The chain combines TRBV6-1 with TRBJ1-1, with D possibly being TRBD1 (5 bases). The CDR3 runs to 12 residues. The V end was cut by 1 base, the J end by 10 bases, with 10 bases between. The germline gives CDR1 MNHNS, CDR2 SASEGT. In DNA, the CDR3 is TGTGCCAGCAGTGAAGTTAGCAGGGTAGCTTTCTTT. Its translation is CASSEVSRVAFF.

In its sample, this clone was seen a few times. The chain recombines TRBV5-6 with TRBJ2-4; 8 nucleotides match TRBD1. The CDR3 contains 16 residues. V was pared by 4 bases and J by 1 base, with 7 bases of the junction left unmatched. In germline, CDR1 is SGHDT, CDR2 YYEEEE. CDR3 DNA: TGTGCCAGCAGCCCAAACAGGGGGGCTGCCAAAAACATTCAGTACTTC. Protein sequence: CASSPNRGAAKNIQYF.

The chain employs TRBV13 and TRBJ2-7, with D perhaps given as TRBD1 or TRBD2 (5 bases each). The V and J ends lost 0 bases and 3 bases respectively, with 12 bases between them. CDR1 is PRHDT, CDR2 FYEKMQ, per germline (reference sequence). The CDR3 length is 15 residues. In nucleotides, the CDR3 is TGTGCCAGCAGCTTAGGCCCCGGGACGTACTACGAGCAGTACTTC. Its translation is CASSLGPGTYYEQYF.

The CDR3 loop is CASSSVTGYNEQFF. The CDR3 nucleotides are TGTGCCAGCAGCTCTGTGACAGGTTACAATGAGCAGTTCTTC. This rearrangement joins TRBV11-2 to TRBJ2-1; D is perhaps TRBD1 (6 bases). Trimming shortened V by 4 bases and J by 4 bases, and 11 bases separated the two germline ends. Per the germline V gene, CDR1 is SGHAT and CDR2 is FQNNGV. CDR3 length equals 14 residues.

The chain employs TRBV5-4 and TRBJ2-2, with 11 nucleotides matching TRBD2. This CDR3 region has 14 residues. Germline CDR1 is SGHNT and CDR2 is YYREEE (reference sequence). V trimming: 4 bases; J trimming: 4 bases; junction bases outside the gene matches: 0. CDR3 in DNA: TGTGCCAGCAGCGGACTAGCGGGCACCGGGGAGCTGTTTTTT. Residues: CASSGLAGTGELFF.

The chain combines TRBV9 with TRBJ2-1; a weak D match, TRBD1 (6 bases). Trimming pared 0 bases from V and 0 bases from J, leaving 16 bases between. The germline V gene encodes CDR1 SGDLS and CDR2 YYNGEE. This CDR3 comprises 18 residues. CDR3 region: CASSVGSGARPSYNEQFF. CDR3 sequence (DNA): TGTGCCAGCAGCGTAGGCTCAGGGGCGAGACCCTCCTACAATGAGCAGTTCTTC.